This T cell receptor beta chain emerged from a study of cytomegalovirus exposure and HLA in healthy donors. Study-wide results and limits: TCR beta chains numbering more than 150 were designated cytomegalovirus-associated. In vitro data verified a few CMV-associated chains as specific for CMV antigens.

It was with 60 Vbeta and 13 Jbeta primers that the PCR ran. Here immunoSEQ multiplex PCR was the method, and the copy in TCRdb shows in-frame clones only, minus some. The sample contains tens of thousands of clones, approximately 72% of which appear only once. With respect to this clone: As yet, its antigen is unknown.

The sample was PBMCs. The clonotype originates from a woman aged 35 to 49 in good health and CMV-seronegative.

The CDR3, as DNA: TGTGCCAGCAGTTCATCCCTCGGACACCGGAATGAGCAGTTCTTC. It yields the protein CASSSSLGHRNEQFF. The V and J genes are TRBV28 and TRBJ2-1; D might be TRBD1 (5 bases). This CDR3 spans 15 amino acids. The V end was cut by 4 bases, the J end by 7 bases, with 17 bases between. Per germline, CDR1 MDHEN and CDR2 SYDVKM.